The next 5 T cell receptor beta chains were all read from a single sample in a study of T cells after yellow fever vaccination. Via MiXCR, TCRdb re-called the 5' RACE reads, giving one row per CDR3 protein. The table lists 450,000 to 650,000 distinct CDR3 sequences, roughly 13% of them singletons, with over 11% in the top ten. The source was PBMCs, collected on the day of the yellow fever booster vaccination. The receptors were sampled from a man younger than 40 who received the YFV17D yellow fever vaccine.

This clonotype has only a few counts. The chain recombines TRBV3-1 with TRBJ2-7; 10 nucleotides match TRBD1. Germline values: CDR1 LGHDT, CDR2 YNNKEL (reference sequence). V shed 4 bases and J 6 bases; nucleotides not matched to a gene: 15. CDR3 length: 17 residues. CDR3 residues: CASSPTPLRQGAVEQYF. CDR3 nucleotides: TGTGCCAGCAGCCCGACCCCCCTAAGACAGGGGGCGGTCGAGCAGTACTTC.

This rearrangement joins TRBV12-3 or TRBV12-4 to TRBJ2-2; no definite D call. Trimming removed 6 bases from V and 4 bases from J, with 9 bases in between. This CDR3 has 13 amino acids. This CDR3 reads CASSLIATGELFF. CDR3 sequence (DNA): TGTGCCAGCAGCCTGATCGCCACCGGGGAGCTGTTTTTT.

This chain's CDR3 is CASSSLGQGPYEQYF. The DNA for the CDR3 is TGTGCCAGCAGTTCCCTCGGACAAGGACCCTACGAGCAGTACTTC. The V gene is TRBV28, the J gene TRBJ2-7, with a weak D call TRBD1 (5 bases). V lost 4 bases to trimming and J lost 2 bases, with 15 bases between them. This CDR3 spans 15 amino acids. Germline values: CDR1 MDHEN, CDR2 SYDVKM.

This clonotype was observed a few times. The chain uses TRBV6-1 and TRBJ2-7; tentative D call: TRBD2 (6 bases). Deletions cut 11 bases from V and 5 bases from J, with 19 bases between. The CDR3 contains 13 residues. Germline CDR1 is MNHNS and CDR2 is SASEGT. In nucleotides, the CDR3 is TGTGCCGCGGGCGGGGAAATAGGGGACGAGCAGTACTTC. The encoded protein is CAAGGEIGDEQYF.

The table lists this clonotype with a few counts. The rearrangement joins TRBV5-4 to TRBJ2-1, with TRBD1 as a possible D gene (6 bases). CDR3 length: 15 residues. The germline V and J ends were trimmed by 4 bases and 4 bases, with 15 bases remaining between them. Per germline, CDR1 SGHNT and CDR2 YYREEE (reference sequence). The CDR3 sequence is CASSPEGDGYNEQFF. The DNA of the CDR3 is TGTGCCAGCAGCCCCGAGGGGGATGGGTACAATGAGCAGTTCTTC.